The 14 T cell receptor beta chains in this list originate from one sample, sequenced in a study of T cell responses to AZD1222 COVID-19 vaccine. The protocol was immunoSEQ multiplex PCR, while the TCRdb copy is restricted to in-frame clones and leaves out a portion. The table records about 68,000 clones, 70% to 90% of them present only once. The sample in question was peripheral blood, obtained on day 0 of AZD1222 vaccination. These receptors were taken from an adult in good health.

The V gene is TRBV5-1, the J gene TRBJ2-1, with D unresolved. Trimming removed 1 base at V and 0 bases at J, with 14 bases between. Germline-derived CDR1 and CDR2 are SGHRS and YFSETQ. CDR3 size: 17 residues. The CDR3 sequence is CASSLPTSGDSYNEQFF. CDR3 nucleotides: TGCGCCAGCAGCTTGCCGACAAGTGGGGACTCCTACAATGAGCAGTTCTTC.

This rearrangement joins TRBV19 to TRBJ2-6; 7 nucleotides align to TRBD1. Unmatched junction bases numbered 7, after V lost 4 bases and J lost 4 bases. CDR3 length equals 16 residues. CDR1 LNHDA and CDR2 SQIVND come from the germline V gene (reference sequence). The DNA for the CDR3 is TGTGCCAGTAGTAATAGACAGGGCTCAGGGGCCAACGTCCTGACTTTC. Its translation is CASSNRQGSGANVLTF.

The CDR3 spells CASSEGGEPQHF. The CDR3, as DNA: TGTGCCAGCAGTGAAGGGGGAGAGCCCCAGCATTTT. This chain links TRBV6-1 with TRBJ1-5; D gene ambiguous. This CDR3 region has 12 residues. Per the germline V gene, CDR1 is MNHNS and CDR2 is SASEGT. Trimming pared 1 base from V and 8 bases from J, leaving 6 bases between.

The count of this clone is one. The gene calls are TRBV6-5 and TRBJ1-1; 7 nucleotides align to TRBD1. The CDR3 runs to 15 residues. Germline CDR1 MNHEY, CDR2 SVGAGI. The V and J ends lost 2 bases and 4 bases, in that order; junction bases with no gene match: 7. Here the CDR3 reads CASSYQTGTFTEAFF. The CDR3 nucleotides are TGTGCCAGCAGTTACCAGACAGGGACGTTCACTGAAGCTTTCTTT.

V is TRBV6-5 and J is TRBJ1-2; D remains ambiguous. V lost 2 bases and J 4 bases, leaving 5 bases between the germline ends. The CDR3 is 12 amino acids. Germline CDR1 MNHEY, CDR2 SVGAGI. The CDR3 is CASSYGGYGYTF. In DNA, the CDR3 is TGTGCCAGCAGTTACGGAGGCTATGGCTACACCTTC.

The CDR3 loop reads CASSLAPRGGSYNEQFF. CDR3 bases: TGCGCCAGCAGCTTGGCTCCGCGGGGGGGCTCCTACAATGAGCAGTTCTTC. V gene TRBV5-1 combines with J gene TRBJ2-1; TRBD2 agrees at 9 bases. The CDR3 has 17 amino acids. Germline trimming cut 0 bases from V and 0 bases from J; bases unmatched to any gene: 4. Per germline, CDR1 SGHRS and CDR2 YFSETQ.

This chain links TRBV28 with TRBJ1-1, with D maybe TRBD1 (5 bases). V gave up 6 bases and J gave up 2 bases, with 25 bases separating them. The CDR3 is 18 amino acids. From germline, CDR1 is MDHEN and CDR2 SYDVKM. The CDR3 sequence: CASSPPSGGAGPNTEAFF. The CDR3 nucleotides are TGTGCCAGCAGCCCACCGTCCGGCGGGGCGGGTCCAAACACTGAAGCTTTCTTT. Together with reference TRBV28 and TRBJ1-1, the CDR3 gives the full variable domain: DVKVTQSSRYLVKRTGEKVFLECVQDMDHENMFWYRQDPGLGLRLIYFSYDVKMKEKGDIPEGYSVSREKKERFSLILESASTNQTSMYLCASSPPSGGAGPNTEAFFGQGTRLTVV.

The genes are TRBV5-1 and TRBJ2-1, with 10 bases matching TRBD2. V dropped 4 bases and J dropped 4; count of bases not matched to a gene: 2. Germline V gives CDR1 SGHRS, CDR2 YFSETQ. The CDR3 extends over 14 amino acids. This CDR3 is CASSEGLAYNEQFF. The CDR3 DNA reads as TGCGCCAGCAGCGAGGGACTAGCGTACAATGAGCAGTTCTTC.

This chain connects TRBV2 to TRBJ1-2; perhaps TRBD1 as D (6 bases). The CDR3 length is 11 residues. The V end was cut by 8 bases, the J end by 8 bases, with 12 bases between. Per germline, CDR1 SNHLY and CDR2 FYNNEI. CDR3 DNA: TGTGCCAGCCGGGGGGCGGGCGGCTACACCTTC. Protein product: CASRGAGGYTF.

The chain carries TRBV3-1 (or the pseudogene TRBV3-2) and TRBJ2-7, with unresolved D. Trimming took 0 bases from V and 0 from J, leaving 9 bases between them. The CDR3 spans 15 residues. CDR1 is LGHDT and CDR2 is YNNKEL in the germline V gene (reference sequence). The CDR3 loop is CASSQDQAVSYEQYF. CDR3 coding DNA: TGTGCCAGCAGCCAAGATCAGGCAGTCTCCTACGAGCAGTACTTC.

The V and J genes are TRBV4-3 and TRBJ1-6; no clear D. The germline V gene has CDR1 LGHNA and CDR2 YSLEER. This CDR3 region has 18 residues. The germline V and J ends were trimmed by 1 base and 0 bases, with 13 bases remaining between them. CDR3 bases: TGCGCCAGCAGCCAAGCGTATAGGGAGGGCTCCTATAATTCACCCCTCCACTTT. It specifies CASSQAYREGSYNSPLHF.

The chain has TRBV7-3 and TRBJ2-2, with 7 bases fitting TRBD1. V lost 5 bases, J lost 4 bases, and 10 bases stayed unmatched. Germline CDR1 and CDR2: SGHTA and FQGTGA. The CDR3 length is 16 residues. The DNA of the CDR3 is TGTGCCAGCAGCCCGCAAGGGCAGGGGGTCACCGGGGAGCTGTTTTTT. Protein sequence: CASSPQGQGVTGELFF.

J is TRBJ2-7 and V is TRBV19; D perhaps matches TRBD2 (6 bases). This CDR3 spans 14 amino acids. The germline V and J ends were trimmed by 9 bases and 4 bases, with 19 bases remaining between them. Germline V gene lookup returns CDR1 LNHDA and CDR2 SQIVND (reference sequence). This CDR3 is CASSGTSAGYEQYF. The CDR3 DNA reads TGTGCCAGCTCCGGGACCAGCGCGGGGTACGAGCAGTACTTC.

The chain couples TRBV7-9 to TRBJ1-5; a possible D gene is TRBD1 (5 bases). Looked up from germline, CDR1 is SEHNR and CDR2 is FQNEAQ (reference sequence). This CDR3 has 16 residues. Trimming pared 2 bases from V and 3 bases from J, leaving 14 bases between. The CDR3 DNA sequence: TGTGCCAGCAGCTTATATGGTGAGGGGACCAATCAGCCCCAGCATTTT. Translation: CASSLYGEGTNQPQHF.